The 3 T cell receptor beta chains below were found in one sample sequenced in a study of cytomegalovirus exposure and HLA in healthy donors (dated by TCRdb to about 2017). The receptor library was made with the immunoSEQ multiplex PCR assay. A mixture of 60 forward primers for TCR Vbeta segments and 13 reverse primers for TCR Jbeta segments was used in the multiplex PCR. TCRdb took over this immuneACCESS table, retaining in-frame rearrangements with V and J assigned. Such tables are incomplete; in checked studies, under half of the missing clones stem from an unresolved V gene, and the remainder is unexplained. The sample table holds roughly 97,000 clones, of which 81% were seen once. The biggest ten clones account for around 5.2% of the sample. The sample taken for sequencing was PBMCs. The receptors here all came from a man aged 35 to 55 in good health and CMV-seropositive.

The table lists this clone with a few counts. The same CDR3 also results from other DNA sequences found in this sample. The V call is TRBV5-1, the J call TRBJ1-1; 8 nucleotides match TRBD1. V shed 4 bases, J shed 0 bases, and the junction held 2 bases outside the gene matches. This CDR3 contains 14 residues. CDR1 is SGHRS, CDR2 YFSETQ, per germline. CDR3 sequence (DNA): TGCGCCAGCAGCCTGGACAGGGTGAACACTGAAGCTTTCTTT. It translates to CASSLDRVNTEAFF.

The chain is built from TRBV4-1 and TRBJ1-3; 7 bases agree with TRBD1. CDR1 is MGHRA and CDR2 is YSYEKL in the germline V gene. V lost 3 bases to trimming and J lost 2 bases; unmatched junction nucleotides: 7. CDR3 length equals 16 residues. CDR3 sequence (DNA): TGCGCCAGCAGCCAGCTAGACAGGGTTACTGGAAACACCATATATTTT. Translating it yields CASSQLDRVTGNTIYF.

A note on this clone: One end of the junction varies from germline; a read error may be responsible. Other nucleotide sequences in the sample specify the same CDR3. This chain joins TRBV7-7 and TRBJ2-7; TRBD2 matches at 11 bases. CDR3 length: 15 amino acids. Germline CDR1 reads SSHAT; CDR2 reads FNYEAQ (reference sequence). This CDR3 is CASSPGLAASYEQYF. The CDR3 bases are TGTGCTAGCAGCCCGGGACTAGCGGCTTCCTACGAGCAGTACTTC.